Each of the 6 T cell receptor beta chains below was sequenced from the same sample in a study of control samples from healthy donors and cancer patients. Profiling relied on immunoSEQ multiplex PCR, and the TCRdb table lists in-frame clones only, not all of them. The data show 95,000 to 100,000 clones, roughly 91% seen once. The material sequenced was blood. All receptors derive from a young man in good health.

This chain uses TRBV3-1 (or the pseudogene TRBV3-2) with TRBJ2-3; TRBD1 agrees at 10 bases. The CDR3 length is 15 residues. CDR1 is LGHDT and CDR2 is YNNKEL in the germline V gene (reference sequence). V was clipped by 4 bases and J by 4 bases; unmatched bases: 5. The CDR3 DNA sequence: TGTGCCAGCAGCCTCGGGGACAGGGGCCCAGATACGCAGTATTTT. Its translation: CASSLGDRGPDTQYF.

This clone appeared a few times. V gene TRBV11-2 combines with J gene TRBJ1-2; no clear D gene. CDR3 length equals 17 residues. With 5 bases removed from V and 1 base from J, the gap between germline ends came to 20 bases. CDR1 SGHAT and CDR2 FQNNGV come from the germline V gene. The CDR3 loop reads CASSPPGGWNLNYGYTF. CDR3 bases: TGTGCCAGCAGCCCCCCTGGAGGGTGGAATCTTAACTATGGCTACACCTTC.

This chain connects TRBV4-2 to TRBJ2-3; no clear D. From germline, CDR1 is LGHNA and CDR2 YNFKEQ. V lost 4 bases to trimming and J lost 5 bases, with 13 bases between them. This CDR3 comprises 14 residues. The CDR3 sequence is CASSRHMTEDTQYF. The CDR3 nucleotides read TGTGCCAGCAGCCGACACATGACGGAAGATACGCAGTATTTT.

CDR3 loop: CASKSRDNNQPQHF. For the CDR3, the DNA is TGCGCCAGCAAATCCCGGGACAACAATCAGCCCCAGCATTTT. The chain links TRBV10-2 to TRBJ1-5; D is perhaps TRBD1 (6 bases). V gave up 7 bases and J gave up 3 bases, with 13 bases separating them. Germline values: CDR1 WSHSY, CDR2 SAAADI. This CDR3 has 14 residues.

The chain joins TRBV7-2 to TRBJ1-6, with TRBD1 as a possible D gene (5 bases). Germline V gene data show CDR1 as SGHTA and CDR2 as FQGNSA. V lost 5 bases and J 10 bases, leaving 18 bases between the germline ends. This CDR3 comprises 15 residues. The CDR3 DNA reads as TGTGCCAGCAGCCCTGACACCAGGGTTAGGTCACCCCTCCACTTT. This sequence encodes CASSPDTRVRSPLHF.

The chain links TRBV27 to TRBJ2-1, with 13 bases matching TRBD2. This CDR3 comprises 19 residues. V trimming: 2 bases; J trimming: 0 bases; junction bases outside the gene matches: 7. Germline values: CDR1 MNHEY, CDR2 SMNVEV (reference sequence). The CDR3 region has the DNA TGTGCCAGCAGTTTACGGACTAGCGGGAGCCCGAGCTCCTACAATGAGCAGTTCTTC. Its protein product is CASSLRTSGSPSSYNEQFF.